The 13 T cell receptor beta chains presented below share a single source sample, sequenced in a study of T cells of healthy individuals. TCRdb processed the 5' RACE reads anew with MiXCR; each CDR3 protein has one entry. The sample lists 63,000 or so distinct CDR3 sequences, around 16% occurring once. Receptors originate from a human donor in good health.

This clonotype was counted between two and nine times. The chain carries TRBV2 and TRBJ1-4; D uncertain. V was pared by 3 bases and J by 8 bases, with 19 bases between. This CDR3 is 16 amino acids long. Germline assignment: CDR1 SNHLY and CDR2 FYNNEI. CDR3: CASSDPWTQVVEKLFF. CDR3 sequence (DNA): TGTGCCAGCAGTGACCCCTGGACGCAGGTCGTGGAAAAACTGTTTTTT.

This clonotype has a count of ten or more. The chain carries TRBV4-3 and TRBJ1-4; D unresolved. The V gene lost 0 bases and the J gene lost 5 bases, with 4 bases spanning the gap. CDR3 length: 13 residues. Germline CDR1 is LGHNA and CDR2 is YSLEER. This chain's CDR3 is CASSQEGNEKLFF. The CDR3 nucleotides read TGCGCCAGCAGCCAAGAAGGGAATGAAAAACTGTTTTTT.

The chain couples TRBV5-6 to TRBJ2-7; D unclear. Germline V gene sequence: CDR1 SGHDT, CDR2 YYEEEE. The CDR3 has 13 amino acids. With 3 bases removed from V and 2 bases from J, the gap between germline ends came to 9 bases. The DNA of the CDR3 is TGTGCCAGCAGCTCCCTAATTGCCTACGAGCAGTACTTC. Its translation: CASSSLIAYEQYF.

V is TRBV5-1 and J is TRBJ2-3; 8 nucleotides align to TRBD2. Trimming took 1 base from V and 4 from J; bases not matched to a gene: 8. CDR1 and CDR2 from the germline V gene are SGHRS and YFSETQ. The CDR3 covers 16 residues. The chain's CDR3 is CASSLPTGGGSDTQYF. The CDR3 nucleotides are TGCGCCAGCAGCTTGCCGACGGGAGGGGGATCAGATACGCAGTATTTT. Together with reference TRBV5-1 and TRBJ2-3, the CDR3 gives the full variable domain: KAGVTQTPRYLIKTRGQQVTLSCSPISGHRSVSWYQQTPGQGLQFLFEYFSETQRNKGNFPGRFSGRQFSNSRSEMNVSTLELGDSALYLCASSLPTGGGSDTQYFGPGTRLTVL.

Here the CDR3 DNA reads TGTGCCAGCAGCCAAGACCTGACGGGGGCTAGTTGGATTTCACCCCTCCACTTT. Translated: CASSQDLTGASWISPLHF. The chain couples TRBV3-1 to TRBJ1-6, with a possible D match to TRBD1 (6 bases). Trimming left V 0 bases short and J 9 bases short, with 21 bases between. This CDR3 region has 18 residues. Germline CDR1 is LGHDT and CDR2 is YNNKEL (reference sequence).

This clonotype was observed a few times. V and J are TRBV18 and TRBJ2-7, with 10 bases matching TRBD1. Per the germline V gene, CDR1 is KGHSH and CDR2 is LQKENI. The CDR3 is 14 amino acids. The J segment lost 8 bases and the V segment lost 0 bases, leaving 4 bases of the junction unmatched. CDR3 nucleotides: TGTGCCAGCTCACCACCGAGGGACAGGGGAAAGCAGTACTTC. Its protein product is CASSPPRDRGKQYF.

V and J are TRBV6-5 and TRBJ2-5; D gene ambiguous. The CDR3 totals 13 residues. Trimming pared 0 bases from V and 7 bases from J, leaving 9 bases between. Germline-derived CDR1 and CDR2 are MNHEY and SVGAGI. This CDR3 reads CASSYSIWGTQYF. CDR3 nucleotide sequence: TGTGCCAGCAGTTACTCGATCTGGGGGACCCAGTACTTC.

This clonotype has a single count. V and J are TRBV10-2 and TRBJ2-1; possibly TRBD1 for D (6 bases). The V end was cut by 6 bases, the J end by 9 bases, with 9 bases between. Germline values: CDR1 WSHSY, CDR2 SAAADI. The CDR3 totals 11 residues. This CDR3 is CASRQGTEQFF. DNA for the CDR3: TGCGCCAGCAGACAGGGAACTGAGCAGTTCTTC.

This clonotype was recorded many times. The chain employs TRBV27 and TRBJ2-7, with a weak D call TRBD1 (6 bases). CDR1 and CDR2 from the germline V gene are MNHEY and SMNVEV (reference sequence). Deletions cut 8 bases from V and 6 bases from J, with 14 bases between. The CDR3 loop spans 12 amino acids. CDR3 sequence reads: CASALGAGEQYF. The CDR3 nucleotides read TGTGCCAGCGCTTTGGGGGCGGGCGAGCAGTACTTC.

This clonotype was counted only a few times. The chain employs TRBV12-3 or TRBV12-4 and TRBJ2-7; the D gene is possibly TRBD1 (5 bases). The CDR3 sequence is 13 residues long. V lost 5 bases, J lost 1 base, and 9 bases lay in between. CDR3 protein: CASSRTGSYEQYF. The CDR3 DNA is TGTGCCAGCAGTCGTACAGGTTCCTACGAGCAGTACTTC.

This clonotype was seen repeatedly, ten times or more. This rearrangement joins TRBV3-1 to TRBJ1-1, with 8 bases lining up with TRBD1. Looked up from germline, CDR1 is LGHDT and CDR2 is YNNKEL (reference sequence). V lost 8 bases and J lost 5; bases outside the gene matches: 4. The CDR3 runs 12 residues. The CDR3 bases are TGTGCCAGCTCCAGGGGGCAAACTGAAGCTTTCTTT. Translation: CASSRGQTEAFF.

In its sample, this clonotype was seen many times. In DNA, the CDR3 is TGTGCTAGTGGCCGTACAGGGGGCTCCTACGAGCAGTACTTC. Translated: CASGRTGGSYEQYF. The rearrangement uses TRBV12-5 and TRBJ2-7; 8 bases match TRBD1. Germline loops: CDR1 LGHNT, CDR2 FRNRAP. Trimming cost V 6 bases and J 0 bases; bases outside gene matches: 4. CDR3 length: 14 amino acids.

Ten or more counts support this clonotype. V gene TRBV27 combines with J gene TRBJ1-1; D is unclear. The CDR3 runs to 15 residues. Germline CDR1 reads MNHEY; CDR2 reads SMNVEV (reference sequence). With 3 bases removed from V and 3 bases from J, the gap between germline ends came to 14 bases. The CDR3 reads CASSLLKVRDTEAFF. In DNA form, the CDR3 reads TGTGCCAGCAGTTTGTTAAAGGTTAGGGACACTGAAGCTTTCTTT.